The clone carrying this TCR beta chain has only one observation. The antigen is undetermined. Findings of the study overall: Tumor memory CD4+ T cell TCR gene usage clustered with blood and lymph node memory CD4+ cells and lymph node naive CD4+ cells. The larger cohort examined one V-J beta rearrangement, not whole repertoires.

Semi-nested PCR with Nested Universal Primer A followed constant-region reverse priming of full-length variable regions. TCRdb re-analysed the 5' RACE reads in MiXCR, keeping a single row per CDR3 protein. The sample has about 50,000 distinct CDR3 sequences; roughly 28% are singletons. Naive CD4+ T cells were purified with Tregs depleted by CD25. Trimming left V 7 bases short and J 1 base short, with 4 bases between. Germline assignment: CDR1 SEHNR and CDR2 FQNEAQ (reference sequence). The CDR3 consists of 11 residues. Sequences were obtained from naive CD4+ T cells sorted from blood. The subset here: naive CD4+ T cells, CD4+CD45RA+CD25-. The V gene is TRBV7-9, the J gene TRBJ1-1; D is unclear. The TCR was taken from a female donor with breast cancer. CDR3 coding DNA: TGTGCCAGCACTTCGAACACTGAAGCTTTCTTT. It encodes CASTSNTEAFF.